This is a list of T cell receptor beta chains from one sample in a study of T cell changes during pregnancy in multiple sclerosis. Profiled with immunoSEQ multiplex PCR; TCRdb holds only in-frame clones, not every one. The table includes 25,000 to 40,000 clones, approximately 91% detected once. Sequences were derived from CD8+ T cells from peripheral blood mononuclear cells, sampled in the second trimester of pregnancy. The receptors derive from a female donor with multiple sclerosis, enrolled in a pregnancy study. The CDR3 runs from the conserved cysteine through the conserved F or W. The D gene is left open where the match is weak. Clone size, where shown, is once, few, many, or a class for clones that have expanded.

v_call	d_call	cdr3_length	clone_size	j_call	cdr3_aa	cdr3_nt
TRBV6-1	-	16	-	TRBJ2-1	CASSEEAASSYNEQFF	TGTGCCAGCAGTGAAGAGGCGGCAAGCTCCTACAATGAGCAGTTCTTC
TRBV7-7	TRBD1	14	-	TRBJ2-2	CASSRDSYTGELFF	TGTGCTAGCAGCCGGGACAGTTACACCGGGGAGCTGTTTTTT
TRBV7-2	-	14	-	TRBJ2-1	CASSWHWTALGQFF	TGTGCCAGCAGCTGGCACTGGACAGCCTTAGGTCAGTTCTTC
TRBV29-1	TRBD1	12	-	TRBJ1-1	CSAWGDSTEAFF	TGCAGCGCCTGGGGGGACAGCACTGAAGCTTTCTTT
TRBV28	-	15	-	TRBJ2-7	CASSLEETRRREQYF	TGTGCCAGCAGTTTAGAGGAGACCAGACGACGCGAGCAGTACTTC
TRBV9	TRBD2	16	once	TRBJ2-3	CASSVEGLADTDTQYF	TGTGCCAGCAGCGTAGAGGGACTAGCGGACACAGATACGCAGTATTTT
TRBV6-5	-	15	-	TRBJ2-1	CASSYGAATYNEQFF	TGTGCCAGCAGTTATGGGGCGGCCACCTACAATGAGCAGTTCTTC
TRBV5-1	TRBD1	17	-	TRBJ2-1	CASSLAGGWTGGNEQFF	TGCGCCAGCAGCTTGGCCGGTGGTTGGACAGGGGGCAATGAGCAGTTCTTC
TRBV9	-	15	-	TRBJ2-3	CASSAERASTDTQYF	TGTGCCAGCAGCGCCGAGAGGGCAAGCACAGATACGCAGTATTTT
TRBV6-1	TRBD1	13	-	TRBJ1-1	CASRLDRGTEAFF	TGTGCCAGCAGGCTGGACAGGGGAACTGAAGCTTTCTTT
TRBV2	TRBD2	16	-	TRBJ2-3	CASSDMTSGRTDTQYF	TGTGCCAGCAGTGACATGACTAGCGGGCGGACAGATACGCAGTATTTT
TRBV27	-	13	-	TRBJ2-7	CASSLGGDYEQYF	TGTGCCAGCAGTCTAGGGGGTGACTACGAGCAGTACTTC
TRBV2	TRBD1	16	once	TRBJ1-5	CASSEGPTGSNQPQHF	TGTGCCAGCAGTGAAGGCCCGACAGGGAGCAATCAGCCCCAGCATTTT
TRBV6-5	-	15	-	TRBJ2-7	CASSYRTTNSYEQYF	TGTGCCAGCAGTTATAGGACTACCAACTCCTACGAGCAGTACTTC
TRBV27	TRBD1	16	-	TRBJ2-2	CASSIDRALYTGELFF	TGTGCCAGCAGTATTGACAGGGCCTTATACACCGGGGAGCTGTTTTTT
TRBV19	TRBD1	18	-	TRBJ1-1	CASSIASRDRGFHTEAFF	TGTGCCAGTAGTATCGCATCCCGGGACAGGGGTTTTCACACTGAAGCTTTCTTT
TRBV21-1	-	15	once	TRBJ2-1	CASSTAGTSSNEQFF	TGTGCCAGCAGCACTGCCGGGACTAGCTCTAATGAGCAGTTCTTC
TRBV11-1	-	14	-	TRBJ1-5	CASSSQTVNQPQHF	TGTGCCAGCAGCTCCCAGACAGTAAATCAGCCCCAGCATTTT
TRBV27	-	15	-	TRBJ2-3	CASSEQGPLTDTQYF	TGTGCCAGCAGTGAACAGGGACCTCTCACAGATACGCAGTATTTT
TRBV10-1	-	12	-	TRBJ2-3	CANSSTADTQYF	TGCGCCAACTCTTCCACAGCAGATACGCAGTATTTT
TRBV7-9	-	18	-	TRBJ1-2	CASSPWVGQLRTQDGYTF	TGTGCCAGCAGCCCCTGGGTCGGACAGCTTAGGACCCAGGATGGCTACACCTTC
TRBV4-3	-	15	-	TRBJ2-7	CASSQDLWGAYEQYF	TGCGCCAGCAGCCAAGATCTGTGGGGAGCCTACGAGCAGTACTTC
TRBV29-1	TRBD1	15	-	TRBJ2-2	CSVVWGTVATGELFF	TGCAGCGTTGTTTGGGGGACAGTTGCCACCGGGGAGCTGTTTTTT
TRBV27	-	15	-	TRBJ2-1	CASSLYEVASGEQFF	TGTGCCAGCAGTTTATATGAGGTAGCCTCGGGTGAGCAGTTCTTC
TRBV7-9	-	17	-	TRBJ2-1	CASSLYSPGENYNEQFF	TGTGCCAGCAGCCTTTATTCTCCGGGGGAAAACTACAATGAGCAGTTCTTC
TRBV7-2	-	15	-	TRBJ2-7	CASSQVVDSNYEQYF	TGTGCCAGCAGCCAAGTAGTCGACTCCAACTACGAGCAGTACTTC
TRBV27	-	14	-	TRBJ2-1	CASSPPSSYNEQFF	TGTGCCAGCAGCCCCCCTAGCTCCTACAATGAGCAGTTCTTC
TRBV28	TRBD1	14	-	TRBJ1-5	CASRQGQGNQPQHF	TGTGCCAGCAGACAGGGACAGGGTAATCAGCCCCAGCATTTT
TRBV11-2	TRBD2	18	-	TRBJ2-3	CASSLGVLAGFSTDTQYF	TGTGCCAGCAGCTTAGGGGTATTAGCGGGATTTAGCACAGATACGCAGTATTTT
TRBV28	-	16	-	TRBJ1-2	CASSEAGQFALDGYTF	TGTGCCAGCAGCGAAGCGGGGCAGTTCGCCCTTGATGGCTACACCTTC
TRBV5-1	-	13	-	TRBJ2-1	CASNLTSPNEQFF	TGCGCCAGCAACTTGACGAGCCCAAACGAGCAGTTCTTC
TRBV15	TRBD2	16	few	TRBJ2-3	CATSRDSGLAGDTQYF	TGTGCCACCAGCAGGGATTCAGGACTAGCGGGAGATACGCAGTATTTT
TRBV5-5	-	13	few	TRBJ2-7	CASSLTGTHEQYF	TGTGCCAGCAGCTTGACAGGGACCCACGAGCAGTACTTC
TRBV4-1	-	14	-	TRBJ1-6	CASSQVGDGSPLHF	TGCGCCAGCAGCCAAGTCGGGGATGGTTCACCCCTCCACTTT
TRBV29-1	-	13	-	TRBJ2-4	CSVDVGTSNIQYF	TGCAGCGTTGATGTTGGGACATCTAACATTCAGTACTTC
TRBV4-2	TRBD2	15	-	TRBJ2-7	CASSQGRESQYEQYF	TGTGCCAGCAGCCAAGGGCGGGAGTCCCAGTACGAGCAGTACTTC
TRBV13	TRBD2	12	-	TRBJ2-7	CASSQGLDEQYF	TGTGCCAGCAGCCAGGGACTAGACGAGCAGTACTTC
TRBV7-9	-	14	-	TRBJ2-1	CASSLVVGYNEQFF	TGTGCCAGCAGCTTAGTGGTCGGCTACAATGAGCAGTTCTTC
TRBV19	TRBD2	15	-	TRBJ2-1	CASTKGTSWADEQFF	TGTGCCAGTACTAAAGGGACTAGTTGGGCGGATGAGCAGTTCTTC
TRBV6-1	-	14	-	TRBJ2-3	CASSEGGLTDTQYF	TGTGCCAGCAGTGAAGGAGGACTTACAGATACGCAGTATTTT
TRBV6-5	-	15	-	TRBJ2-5	CASSKNTGSGETQYF	TGTGCCAGCAGTAAAAACACAGGGTCGGGAGAGACCCAGTACTTC
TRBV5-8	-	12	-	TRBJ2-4	CASSSGENIQYF	TGTGCCAGCAGCTCGGGGGAAAACATTCAGTACTTC
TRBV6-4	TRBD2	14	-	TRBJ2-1	CASSDRGWGGEQFF	TGTGCCAGCAGTGACCGTGGATGGGGGGGTGAGCAGTTCTTC
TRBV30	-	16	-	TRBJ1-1	CAWSTRGAAKGTEAFF	TGTGCCTGGAGTACCAGGGGCGCAGCGAAGGGCACTGAAGCTTTCTTT
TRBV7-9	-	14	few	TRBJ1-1	CASSPGDLNTEAFF	TGTGCCAGCAGCCCGGGGGACCTGAACACTGAAGCTTTCTTT
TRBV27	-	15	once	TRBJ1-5	CASSLGGYSNQPQHF	TGTGCCAGCAGTTTAGGGGGCTATAGCAATCAGCCCCAGCATTTT
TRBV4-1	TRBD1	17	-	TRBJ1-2	CASSPRQGRGKLHGYTF	TGCGCCAGCAGCCCTCGACAGGGTCGGGGGAAGTTGCATGGCTACACCTTC
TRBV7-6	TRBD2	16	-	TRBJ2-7	CASSSIAGGNTYEQYF	TGTGCCAGCAGCTCAATAGCGGGAGGTAATACCTACGAGCAGTACTTC
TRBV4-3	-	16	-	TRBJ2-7	CASSPRSSSDSYEQYF	TGCGCCAGCAGCCCGAGATCGTCTAGCGACTCCTACGAGCAGTACTTC
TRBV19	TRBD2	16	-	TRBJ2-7	CASSITPLAGANEQYF	TGTGCCAGTAGTATCACCCCCCTAGCGGGAGCGAACGAGCAGTACTTC
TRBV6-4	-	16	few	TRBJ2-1	CASSDSSGLGSNEQFF	TGTGCCAGCAGTGACTCATCAGGGCTCGGGTCCAATGAGCAGTTCTTC
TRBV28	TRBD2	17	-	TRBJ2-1	CASSYPSGKSRYNEQFF	TGTGCCAGCAGCTACCCTAGCGGGAAGAGTAGATACAATGAGCAGTTCTTC
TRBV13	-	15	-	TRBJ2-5	CASSLRGPGQETQYF	TGTGCCAGCAGCTTAAGAGGGCCCGGCCAAGAGACCCAGTACTTC